The 21 T cell receptor beta chains below come from one sample, sequenced in a study of CD8+CD57+ T cells in acquired aplastic anemia. Genomic DNA, serving as template, underwent TCR beta VDJ and CDR3 profiling. One entry per CDR3 protein results from TCRdb running MiXCR on the reads. Here the sample spans 160,000 or so distinct CDR3 sequences, 45% to 55% being singletons. CD8+CD57+ cell expansion had been shown by flow cytometry in patients chosen for sequencing. Sequencing input: sorted CD4+, CD8+, or CD8+CD57+ T cells (not recorded which) from PBMCs. These receptors all come from a human donor with aplastic anemia.

The rearrangement joins TRBV2 to TRBJ1-5; unclear D gene. The CDR3 runs to 8 residues. Germline CDR1 reads SNHLY; CDR2 reads FYNNEI. Trimming took off 5 bases at V and 10 bases at J, with 0 bases between the two ends. The CDR3 DNA is TGTGCCAGCAGTCCCCAGCATTTT. Translated, it gives CASSPQHF.

CDR3 DNA: TGTGCCAGCAGTTTACCGCAGGGGGCCGGGGAGCTGTTTTTT. Translated: CASSLPQGAGELFF. The V gene is TRBV12-3 or TRBV12-4, the J gene TRBJ2-2, with 7 bases fitting TRBD1. The CDR3 extends over 14 amino acids. V was clipped by 2 bases and J by 6 bases; unmatched bases: 3.

This clonotype showed up many times. The DNA of the CDR3 is TGCAGCGTTGAAAGGGGAAACACCATATATTTT. It yields the protein CSVERGNTIYF. The V call is TRBV29-1, the J call TRBJ1-3; no reliable D call. The CDR3 runs 11 residues. Trimming cost V 2 bases and J 4 bases, with 3 bases left between them. The germline gives CDR1 SQVTM, CDR2 ANQGSEA.

This clonotype has ten or more counts. The V gene is TRBV6-5, the J gene TRBJ1-1; weak D call: TRBD1 (5 bases). The V gene's germline CDR1 is MNHEY and CDR2 SVGAGI. There are 14 residues in the CDR3. V was pared by 2 bases and J by 4 bases, with 11 bases between. DNA for the CDR3: TGTGCCAGCAGTTACGCCCCAGGGCGCACTGAAGCTTTCTTT. Translating gives CASSYAPGRTEAFF.

This clonotype was found many times. The V gene is TRBV9, the J gene TRBJ2-1; D is unresolved. This CDR3 is 15 amino acids long. V was shortened by 3 bases and J by 4 bases, with 14 bases between the two germline ends. The germline CDR1 and CDR2 sequences are SGDLS and YYNGEE. The CDR3 sequence: CASSAARLSYNEQFF. CDR3 nucleotide sequence: TGTGCCAGCAGCGCTGCTAGGTTATCGTACAATGAGCAGTTCTTC.

The sample holds many counts of this clonotype. The chain joins TRBV12-3 or TRBV12-4 to TRBJ1-5; tentative D call: TRBD1 (6 bases). The V end was cut by 5 bases, the J end by 4 bases, with 12 bases between. The CDR3 totals 14 residues. In DNA, the CDR3 is TGTGCCAGCAGTATAGGAGACAGGAATCAGCCCCAGCATTTT. This encodes CASSIGDRNQPQHF.

The chain combines TRBV12-3 or TRBV12-4 with TRBJ2-3; possible D gene TRBD2, 6 bases. With 5 bases removed from V and 4 bases from J, the gap between germline ends came to 19 bases. This CDR3 contains 16 residues. DNA for the CDR3: TGTGCCAGCAGTGAGTATGAGACTAGTCGGGCAGATACGCAGTATTTT. Translation gives CASSEYETSRADTQYF.

V and J are TRBV7-9 and TRBJ1-6, with D hard to call. Germline CDR1 SEHNR, CDR2 FQNEAQ (reference sequence). V was trimmed by 5 bases and J by 9 bases, leaving 11 bases between them. This CDR3 has 13 amino acids. The chain's CDR3 is CASSQDALSPLHF. CDR3 DNA sequence: TGTGCCAGCAGCCAAGATGCCCTTTCACCCCTCCACTTT.

This clonotype was counted many times. The J gene is TRBJ1-1, the V gene TRBV11-1; D may be TRBD1 (6 bases). Per the germline V gene, CDR1 is SGHAT and CDR2 is FQDESV (reference sequence). This CDR3 has 17 amino acids. Trimming took off 5 bases at V and 4 bases at J, with 23 bases between the two ends. The CDR3 DNA follows: TGTGCCAGCAGCATAACAGGGAGGAAGGTCCAGAGCACTGAAGCTTTCTTT. The encoded protein is CASSITGRKVQSTEAFF.

In this sample, this clonotype turned up a few times. The chain joins TRBV24-1 to TRBJ1-1; D gene unclear. Trimming cost V 4 bases and J 1 base, with 3 bases left between them. The CDR3 is 12 residues long. The germline V gene has CDR1 KGHDR and CDR2 SFDVKD. CDR3 sequence (DNA): TGTGCCACCAGTGAAGGGAACACTGAAGCTTTCTTT. As protein: CATSEGNTEAFF.

This clonotype was observed a few times. The chain couples TRBV6-5 to TRBJ2-2; 7 nucleotides match TRBD2. Germline lookup yields CDR1 MNHEY and CDR2 SVGAGI. V lost 2 bases to trimming and J lost 8 bases; unmatched junction nucleotides: 2. The CDR3 spans 13 residues. The CDR3 reads CASSYVGGGELFF. The CDR3 region has the DNA TGTGCCAGCAGTTACGTGGGGGGGGGGGAGCTGTTTTTT.

V and J are TRBV6-5 and TRBJ1-1; 7 bases are shared with TRBD1. V trimming: 6 bases; J trimming: 7 bases; junction bases outside the gene matches: 17. From germline, CDR1 is MNHEY and CDR2 SVGAGI. CDR3 length equals 16 residues. The CDR3 region is CASSNRQGSAFGEAFF. The CDR3 DNA sequence: TGTGCCAGCAGCAATCGACAGGGAAGTGCCTTCGGTGAAGCTTTCTTT.

This clonotype was recorded many times. The chain is built from TRBV3-1 and TRBJ2-7, with TRBD1 matching over 8 bases. The germline V gene encodes CDR1 LGHDT and CDR2 YNNKEL (reference sequence). The J segment lost 3 bases and the V segment lost 3 bases, leaving 4 bases of the junction unmatched. The CDR3 has 14 amino acids. The CDR3 spells CASSQRDRRYEQYF. The CDR3 nucleotides are TGTGCCAGCAGCCAGAGGGACAGGCGCTACGAGCAGTACTTC.

The rearrangement uses TRBV20-1 and TRBJ2-6, with D uncertain. This CDR3 spans 10 amino acids. The V gene's germline CDR1 is DFQATT and CDR2 SNEGSKA (reference sequence). V lost 2 bases and J 13 bases, leaving 6 bases between the germline ends. CDR3 amino acids: CSARLGVLTF. The DNA of the CDR3 is TGCAGTGCTAGACTGGGAGTCCTGACTTTC.

As for this clonotype: The missing conserved phenylalanine or tryptophan at the end of this CDR3 makes a read error likely. This chain joins TRBV7-6 and TRBJ2-7; D perhaps matches TRBD1 (6 bases). The CDR3 is 15 residues long. From germline, CDR1 is SGHVS and CDR2 FNYEAQ. V was shortened by 2 bases and J by 2 bases, with 13 bases between the two germline ends. CDR3: CASSLTGQGTYEQYL. The CDR3 DNA is TGTGCCAGCAGCTTAACGGGACAAGGGACCTACGAGCAGTACCTC.

V usage is TRBV7-3 and J usage is TRBJ2-5, with 9 bases that match TRBD2. The CDR3 has 14 amino acids. The germline gives CDR1 SGHTA, CDR2 FQGTGA. V trimming: 3 bases; J trimming: 4 bases; junction bases outside the gene matches: 3. CDR3 region: CASSFVAGAETQYF. CDR3 DNA: TGTGCCAGCAGCTTCGTAGCGGGAGCAGAGACCCAGTACTTC. Combining the CDR3 with reference TRBV7-3 and TRBJ2-5 gives the whole variable domain GAGVSQTPSNKVTEKGKYVELRCDPISGHTALYWYRQSLGQGPEFLIYFQGTGAADDSGLPNDRFFAVRPEGSVSTLKIQRTERGDSAVYLCASSFVAGAETQYFGPGTRLLVL.

This clonotype was counted at least ten times. The J gene is TRBJ1-5, the V gene TRBV12-3 or TRBV12-4; 10 bases agree with TRBD1. The CDR3 length is 14 residues. V was pared by 5 bases and J by 5 bases, with 3 bases of the junction left unmatched. In DNA, the CDR3 is TGTGCCAGCAGTCGGACAGGGGGTCATCAGCCCCAGCATTTT. Amino acids: CASSRTGGHQPQHF.

As regards this clonotype: This could be a read error, since a much larger clone is one nucleotide away. V usage is TRBV6-1 and J usage is TRBJ1-6; D is uncertain. The germline CDR1 and CDR2 sequences are MNHNS and SASEGT. This CDR3 comprises 17 residues. V lost 2 bases to trimming and J lost 11 bases, with 22 bases between them. DNA for the CDR3: TGTGCCAGCAGTGAACCCCTCAGCAGGACGCCGCGGGCACCCCTCCACTTT. This gives the protein CASSEPLSRTPRAPLHF.

In its sample, this clonotype was seen many times. The chain uses TRBV7-9 and TRBJ2-5, with D unresolved. CDR3 length: 14 residues. V was clipped by 3 bases and J by 2 bases, with 10 bases between them. Germline V gene lookup returns CDR1 SEHNR and CDR2 FQNEAQ (reference sequence). The CDR3 protein is CASSFRDPQETQYF. The CDR3 coding sequence is TGTGCCAGCAGCTTTAGAGATCCACAAGAGACCCAGTACTTC.

This clonotype occurred a few times. V gene TRBV7-6 combines with J gene TRBJ1-6; D unclear. The germline CDR1 and CDR2 sequences are SGHVS and FNYEAQ. Trimming took off 1 base at V and 8 bases at J, with 6 bases between the two ends. The CDR3 has 13 amino acids. The DNA for the CDR3 is TGTGCCAGCAGCTTAGAGGGTTATTCACCCCTCCACTTT. Amino acids: CASSLEGYSPLHF.

The chain carries TRBV11-1 and TRBJ2-7, with 9 nucleotides matching TRBD1. CDR1 and CDR2 (germline): SGHAT, FQDESV (reference sequence). The CDR3 length is 16 residues. Unmatched junction bases numbered 10, after V lost 5 bases and J lost 2 bases. The CDR3 here is CASSPETGGLTYEQYF. The CDR3 nucleotides read TGTGCCAGCAGCCCAGAGACAGGGGGACTAACCTACGAGCAGTACTTC.